The 21 T cell receptor beta chains below were found in one sample sequenced in a study of cytomegalovirus exposure and HLA in healthy donors. The PCR was carried out with 60 Vbeta primers and 13 Jbeta primers. Here immunoSEQ multiplex PCR was the method, and the copy in TCRdb shows in-frame clones only, minus some. The table for this sample gives roughly 80,000 clones. Sequenced input: PBMCs. These receptors were taken from a man aged 50-59 years in good health and CMV-seropositive.

The chain uses TRBV7-2 and TRBJ2-5; the D is unclear. V was trimmed by 3 bases and J by 1 base, leaving 6 bases between them. The CDR3 extends over 13 amino acids. CDR1 and CDR2 (germline): SGHTA, FQGNSA. CDR3 sequence (DNA): TGTGCCAGCAGCTTTTCAGTCCAAGAGACCCAGTACTTC. Translation gives CASSFSVQETQYF.

The V call is TRBV19, the J call TRBJ1-1; 9 nucleotides agree with TRBD1. The CDR3 runs to 16 residues. The V gene's germline CDR1 is LNHDA and CDR2 SQIVND (reference sequence). V lost 6 bases, J lost 3 bases, and 11 bases stayed unmatched. The CDR3 is CASSFFSGQGYTEAFF. CDR3 coding DNA: TGTGCCAGTAGCTTCTTCTCGGGACAGGGATACACTGAAGCTTTCTTT.

The V call is TRBV19, the J call TRBJ2-3; D is perhaps TRBD2 (6 bases). Trimming pared 7 bases from V and 2 bases from J, leaving 13 bases between. This CDR3 region has 14 residues. CDR1 is LNHDA and CDR2 is SQIVND in the germline V gene (reference sequence). CDR3 nucleotides: TGTGCCAGTAAAGAGGGAGGCTTCACAGATACGCAGTATTTT. It encodes CASKEGGFTDTQYF.

V usage is TRBV7-8 and J usage is TRBJ1-1; 11 nucleotides line up with TRBD1. The germline V gene has CDR1 SGHVS and CDR2 FQNEAQ. V lost 5 bases and J lost 0; bases outside the gene matches: 8. The CDR3 covers 17 residues. The CDR3 DNA sequence: TGTGCCAGCAGCCCGGGGACAGGGGGGCAGTTGAACACTGAAGCTTTCTTT. Translated, it gives CASSPGTGGQLNTEAFF.

In nucleotides, the CDR3 is TGTGCCACCAGCAGAACCCCCACAGCCGGGGAGCTGTTTTTT. It is translated as CATSRTPTAGELFF. The gene calls are TRBV15 and TRBJ2-2; no clear D. V was trimmed by 2 bases and J by 6 bases, leaving 10 bases between them. The CDR3 sequence is 14 residues long. Germline-derived CDR1 and CDR2 are LNHNV and YYDKDF (reference sequence).

This chain uses TRBV5-1 with TRBJ2-5; TRBD2 agrees at 8 bases. V gave up 5 bases and J gave up 2 bases; unmatched junction bases: 11. Germline V gene sequence: CDR1 SGHRS, CDR2 YFSETQ. CDR3 length: 16 residues. CDR3 bases: TGCGCCAGCAGGTTCGGGATGGGCGGGAGGCAAGAGACCCAGTACTTC. Translation gives CASRFGMGGRQETQYF. Full variable domain (rest looked up from reference TRBV5-1 and TRBJ2-5): KAGVTQTPRYLIKTRGQQVTLSCSPISGHRSVSWYQQTPGQGLQFLFEYFSETQRNKGNFPGRFSGRQFSNSRSEMNVSTLELGDSALYLCASRFGMGGRQETQYFGPGTRLLVL.

The chain employs TRBV7-8 and TRBJ1-2; D gene unclear. This CDR3 is 12 amino acids long. V was pared by 1 base and J by 8 bases, with 8 bases between. From germline, CDR1 is SGHVS and CDR2 FQNEAQ. The CDR3 coding sequence is TGTGCCAGCAGCTTAGGGGCGGGAGGCTACACCTTC. The encoded protein is CASSLGAGGYTF.

The V gene is TRBV6-1, the J gene TRBJ2-5; D may be TRBD1 (6 bases). The CDR3 is 17 residues long. From germline, CDR1 is MNHNS and CDR2 SASEGT. The V gene lost 2 bases and the J gene lost 5 bases, with 21 bases spanning the gap. The chain's CDR3 is CASSEPPARGVLETQYF. The CDR3 DNA is TGTGCCAGCAGTGAACCCCCGGCCAGGGGAGTTTTGGAGACCCAGTACTTC.

This chain connects TRBV10-2 to TRBJ1-1; TRBD1 is a possible D gene (6 bases). In germline, CDR1 is WSHSY, CDR2 SAAADI. V was trimmed by 2 bases and J by 5 bases, leaving 12 bases between them. This CDR3 comprises 14 residues. CDR3 bases: TGCGCCAGCAGTGAGAACAGGGAGGGGACTGAAGCTTTCTTT. Translation gives CASSENREGTEAFF.

This chain connects TRBV5-1 to TRBJ2-2; a weak D match, TRBD2 (6 bases). Per germline, CDR1 SGHRS and CDR2 YFSETQ. CDR3 length equals 14 residues. Trimming took off 5 bases at V and 4 bases at J, with 12 bases between the two ends. The CDR3 loop reads CASRAMGGTGELFF. In DNA form, the CDR3 reads TGCGCCAGCAGGGCAATGGGGGGCACCGGGGAGCTGTTTTTT.

The rearrangement joins TRBV28 to TRBJ2-6; D is possibly TRBD1 (6 bases). Germline V gives CDR1 MDHEN, CDR2 SYDVKM. V was clipped by 4 bases and J by 3 bases, with 10 bases between them. This CDR3 is built from 15 residues. In nucleotides, the CDR3 is TGTGCCAGCAGTTCCCTCAGGGGTGGGGCCAACGTCCTGACTTTC. Translation: CASSSLRGGANVLTF. Full variable domain (rest looked up from reference TRBV28 and TRBJ2-6): DVKVTQSSRYLVKRTGEKVFLECVQDMDHENMFWYRQDPGLGLRLIYFSYDVKMKEKGDIPEGYSVSREKKERFSLILESASTNQTSMYLCASSSLRGGANVLTFGAGSRLTVL.

This rearrangement joins TRBV14 to TRBJ2-1, with a possible D match to TRBD2 (5 bases). This CDR3 comprises 13 residues. CDR1 and CDR2 (germline): SGHDN, FVKESK. Trimming took off 6 bases at V and 7 bases at J, with 13 bases between the two ends. The CDR3 here is CASSLGLWNEQFF. As DNA, the CDR3 is TGTGCCAGCAGTCTAGGACTGTGGAATGAGCAGTTCTTC.

In nucleotides, the CDR3 is TGTGCCAGCAGCTATCAGGGGTCGGCCGGGGAGCTGTTTTTT. This encodes CASSYQGSAGELFF. The rearrangement links TRBV5-6 to TRBJ2-2, with TRBD1 as a possible D gene (6 bases). V was trimmed by 3 bases and J by 6 bases, leaving 12 bases between them. Germline-derived CDR1 and CDR2 are SGHDT and YYEEEE. The CDR3 contains 14 residues.

The chain has TRBV6-5 and TRBJ2-4; weak D call: TRBD1 (6 bases). This CDR3 spans 13 amino acids. V shed 11 bases and J shed 9 bases, with 20 bases lying between them. Germline CDR1 MNHEY, CDR2 SVGAGI. CDR3 bases: TGTGCCTGCGAGGACAGCTCCATTGGCATTCAGTACTTC. This sequence encodes CACEDSSIGIQYF.

CDR3 bases: TGTGCCAGCAGCCCTTTGGGGCTACAGATTACAGATACGCAGTATTTT. Protein product: CASSPLGLQITDTQYF. This rearrangement joins TRBV7-9 to TRBJ2-3; the D gene is possibly TRBD1 (5 bases). Germline V gene sequence: CDR1 SEHNR, CDR2 FQNEAQ (reference sequence). V lost 5 bases to trimming and J lost 3 bases, with 18 bases between them. This CDR3 has 16 amino acids.

V is TRBV5-1 and J is TRBJ1-1; a possible D gene is TRBD1 (6 bases). The CDR3 runs 14 residues. CDR1 is SGHRS and CDR2 is YFSETQ in the germline V gene. The V end was cut by 4 bases, the J end by 2 bases, with 12 bases between. The CDR3 protein is CASSKTGFNTEAFF. The CDR3 DNA reads as TGCGCCAGCAGCAAGACAGGCTTTAACACTGAAGCTTTCTTT.

To note about this clone: At one end, the junction sequence differs from germline, possibly due to a read error. This chain links TRBV2 with TRBJ2-3; tentative D call: TRBD1 (5 bases). Germline V gene data show CDR1 as SNHLY and CDR2 as FYNNEI. CDR3 length: 17 residues. The CDR3 nucleotides are TGTGCCAGCACCCCTCGGTGGGGCAGAGATAGCACAGATACGCAGTCTTTT. Protein product: CASTPRWGRDSTDTQSF. Combining the CDR3 with reference TRBV2 and TRBJ2-3 gives the whole variable domain EPEVTQTPSHQVTQMGQEVILRCVPISNHLYFYWYRQILGQKVEFLVSFYNNEISEKSEIFDDQFSVERPDGSNFTLKIRSTKLEDSAMYFCASTPRWGRDSTDTQSFGPGTRLTVL.

The V call is TRBV6-5, the J call TRBJ2-5; D gene unclear. The CDR3 is 14 amino acids. Germline V gene lookup returns CDR1 MNHEY and CDR2 SVGAGI. The germline V and J ends were trimmed by 2 bases and 2 bases, with 9 bases remaining between them. The CDR3 is CASSYVTQQETQYF. The CDR3, as DNA: TGTGCCAGCAGTTACGTGACACAGCAAGAGACCCAGTACTTC.

The chain is built from TRBV30 and TRBJ2-5; D perhaps matches TRBD1 (5 bases). V lost 0 bases and J lost 5, with 10 bases in between. The CDR3 runs 13 residues. Germline loops: CDR1 GTSNPN, CDR2 SVGIG (reference sequence). The CDR3: CAWSVVAGETQYF. CDR3 DNA: TGTGCCTGGAGTGTGGTGGCAGGGGAGACCCAGTACTTC.

The J gene is TRBJ1-4, the V gene TRBV4-1; D unresolved. The CDR3 covers 19 residues. The ends were cut back, 0 bases at V and 4 bases at J, with 21 bases in the middle. CDR1 is MGHRA and CDR2 is YSYEKL in the germline V gene. This CDR3 is CASSQDQIPREAYNEKLFF. CDR3 nucleotide sequence: TGCGCCAGCAGCCAAGATCAGATCCCCCGGGAGGCATATAATGAAAAACTGTTTTTT.

The DNA for the CDR3 is TGCAGCGCCCAGGGGCCCCAAGAGACCCAGTACTTC. Its protein is CSAQGPQETQYF. This sequence joins TRBV29-1 and TRBJ2-5, with a weak D call TRBD1 (6 bases). CDR1 SQVTM and CDR2 ANQGSEA come from the germline V gene. CDR3 length: 12 residues. Trimming took 7 bases from V and 1 from J, leaving 10 bases between them.